The 30 T cell receptor beta chains below all came from one sample that was sequenced in a study of blood T cell repertoires in COVID-19. Only in-frame clones appear in the TCRdb table, and some are missing; sequencing was by immunoSEQ multiplex PCR. Counted here are around 300,000 clones, around 82% occurring once; the ten biggest clones make up just under 3%. Material for sequencing was peripheral blood. Source of these receptors: a man aged 25 to 45 with active or convalescent COVID-19.

For this clone: Different DNA sequences within this sample yield the same CDR3. This chain links TRBV19 with TRBJ1-2, with D perhaps matching TRBD1 (6 bases). V gave up 6 bases and J gave up 2 bases, with 10 bases separating them. CDR3 length: 13 residues. Per the germline V gene, CDR1 is LNHDA and CDR2 is SQIVND (reference sequence). CDR3 in amino acids: CASRLDRNYGYTF. As DNA, the CDR3 is TGTGCCAGTAGACTTGACAGGAACTATGGCTACACCTTC.

The chain has TRBV28 and TRBJ1-2, with TRBD1 identical over 8 bases. Trimming cost V 6 bases and J 8 bases; bases outside gene matches: 8. CDR1 is MDHEN and CDR2 is SYDVKM in the germline V gene. The CDR3 contains 13 residues. Here the CDR3 reads CASRPGQGGGYTF. The DNA for the CDR3 is TGTGCCAGCAGGCCCGGACAGGGTGGGGGCTACACCTTC.

This rearrangement joins TRBV19 to TRBJ1-1; perhaps TRBD1 as D (6 bases). The CDR3 is 14 residues long. Germline CDR1 is LNHDA and CDR2 is SQIVND (reference sequence). With 2 bases removed from V and 6 bases from J, the gap between germline ends came to 13 bases. CDR3 bases: TGTGCCAGTAGTATAAGCGCTGGGGGCTCTGAAGCTTTCTTT. Its protein product is CASSISAGGSEAFF.

Here the CDR3 DNA reads TGTGCCAGCAGGCCCCCCGGGGCCAAAAACATTCAGTACTTC. It translates to CASRPPGAKNIQYF. V gene TRBV28 combines with J gene TRBJ2-4; no firm D call. V was cut by 6 bases and J by 1 base, with 10 bases left in between. This CDR3 has 14 amino acids. CDR1 and CDR2 (germline): MDHEN, SYDVKM.

The chain joins TRBV7-9 to TRBJ2-3; 9 bases are a match to TRBD1. The V segment lost 2 bases and the J segment 3 bases; nucleotides outside the gene matches: 3. The CDR3 covers 15 residues. Looked up from germline, CDR1 is SEHNR and CDR2 is FQNEAQ (reference sequence). The DNA of the CDR3 is TGTGCCAGCAGCTTAACAGGGGGCGAGACAGATACGCAGTATTTT. Its protein product is CASSLTGGETDTQYF.

To note about this clone: The sample holds other DNA sequences that translate to the same CDR3. V gene TRBV4-3 combines with J gene TRBJ1-1, with no clear D. Trimming left V 2 bases short and J 7 bases short, with 8 bases between. The CDR3 runs 12 residues. From germline, CDR1 is LGHNA and CDR2 YSLEER. CDR3 DNA: TGCGCCAGCAGCCAACCCGGGAGTGAAGCTTTCTTT. Its translation: CASSQPGSEAFF.

This clone showed up just once. This chain links TRBV19 with TRBJ1-5; a possible D gene is TRBD1 (6 bases). Germline values: CDR1 LNHDA, CDR2 SQIVND (reference sequence). CDR3 length: 13 residues. V shed 7 bases and J shed 6 bases, with 13 bases lying between them. The CDR3: CASMSAGVQPQHF. The CDR3 coding sequence is TGTGCCAGTATGTCGGCAGGGGTTCAGCCCCAGCATTTT.

This clone was recorded a few times. The chain couples TRBV6-5 to TRBJ2-3, with 9 positions matching TRBD2. J was trimmed by 6 bases and V by 5 bases; bases with no gene match: 9. CDR1 and CDR2 from the germline V gene are MNHEY and SVGAGI. The CDR3 sequence is 15 residues long. The CDR3: CASSRFSGGSDTQYF. The DNA of the CDR3 is TGTGCCAGCAGTAGATTTAGCGGGGGATCCGATACGCAGTATTTT.

The J gene is TRBJ2-3, the V gene TRBV24-1, with 9 bases identical to TRBD2. The CDR3 is made up of 17 amino acids. J was trimmed by 2 bases and V by 0 bases; bases with no gene match: 5. Germline V lookup: CDR1 KGHDR, CDR2 SFDVKD. The CDR3 region is CATSDLGSGRYTDTQYF. The DNA for the CDR3 is TGTGCCACCAGTGATTTGGGGAGCGGGAGGTACACAGATACGCAGTATTTT.

The chain has TRBV18 and TRBJ1-3; the D gene is possibly TRBD1 (5 bases). Germline CDR1 and CDR2: KGHSH and LQKENI. The length of the CDR3 is 15 residues. Trimming shortened V by 6 bases and J by 2 bases, and 14 bases separated the two germline ends. The DNA of the CDR3 is TGTGCCAGCTCGGGGGGACGCCCGCCTGGAAACACCATATATTTT. Its translation: CASSGGRPPGNTIYF.

The chain is built from TRBV28 and TRBJ2-7, with TRBD1 identical over 11 bases. The CDR3 is made up of 16 amino acids. J gave up 2 bases and V 7 bases, and 10 bases lay outside the gene matches. Germline CDR1 and CDR2: MDHEN and SYDVKM. CDR3 in DNA: TGTGCCAGCATTGGACAGGGGGCTAAAGGTCCCTACGAGCAGTACTTC. Its protein is CASIGQGAKGPYEQYF.

The chain uses TRBV9 and TRBJ2-2; the D is unclear. Deletions cut 0 bases from V and 11 bases from J, with 14 bases between. This CDR3 is 14 amino acids long. Germline CDR1 is SGDLS and CDR2 is YYNGEE. The CDR3 sequence is CASSVAGMAGELFF. The CDR3 DNA follows: TGTGCCAGCAGCGTAGCTGGTATGGCAGGAGAGCTGTTTTTT.

CDR3 region: CASSEPVEGELFF. The CDR3 nucleotides read TGTGCCAGCAGTGAACCGGTGGAGGGGGAGCTGTTTTTT. The V gene is TRBV2, the J gene TRBJ2-2; D remains ambiguous. Germline values: CDR1 SNHLY, CDR2 FYNNEI. The CDR3 extends over 13 amino acids. V dropped 2 bases and J dropped 8 bases, with 9 bases sitting between them.

In nucleotides, the CDR3 is TGCAGCGTTGGCGAAGATCAGCCCCAGCATTTT. It specifies CSVGEDQPQHF. The chain recombines TRBV29-1 with TRBJ1-5, with D unclear. The CDR3 is 11 residues long. Trimming left V 4 bases short and J 5 bases short, with 6 bases between. Germline CDR1 SQVTM, CDR2 ANQGSEA.

This clone turned up a few times. J is TRBJ1-2 and V is TRBV5-1, with 8 bases matching TRBD1. The V segment lost 0 bases and the J segment 4 bases; nucleotides outside the gene matches: 11. This CDR3 contains 17 residues. Germline V gene sequence: CDR1 SGHRS, CDR2 YFSETQ. As DNA, the CDR3 is TGCGCCAGCAGCTTGGCTCCTGCGACAGGGGAGGCCTATGGCTACACCTTC. Amino acid sequence: CASSLAPATGEAYGYTF.

The rearrangement joins TRBV9 to TRBJ2-7; TRBD2 matches at 7 bases. CDR3 size: 14 residues. The germline V gene encodes CDR1 SGDLS and CDR2 YYNGEE. V shed 0 bases and J 1 base; nucleotides not matched to a gene: 1. The CDR3: CASSVGAGSYEQYF. The CDR3 region has the DNA TGTGCCAGCAGCGTAGGAGCGGGGTCCTACGAGCAGTACTTC.

In DNA form, the CDR3 reads TGTGCCAGCAGCTCTCAAGAGACCCAGTACTTC. It yields the protein CASSSQETQYF. This chain links TRBV9 with TRBJ2-5; D gene uncertain. V was shortened by 4 bases and J by 2 bases, with 3 bases between the two germline ends. Germline values: CDR1 SGDLS, CDR2 YYNGEE. The CDR3 loop spans 11 amino acids.

The chain couples TRBV12-3 or TRBV12-4 to TRBJ1-2, with 10 bases identical to TRBD1. The V segment lost 5 bases and the J segment 7 bases; nucleotides outside the gene matches: 4. The CDR3 has 13 residues. This CDR3 is CASSLGDRGGYTF. The CDR3 nucleotides read TGTGCCAGCAGTCTTGGGGACAGGGGTGGCTACACCTTC.

The chain has TRBV30 and TRBJ1-2; tentative D call: TRBD1 (6 bases). CDR3 size: 16 residues. V dropped 1 base and J dropped 4 bases, with 19 bases sitting between them. Germline V gives CDR1 GTSNPN, CDR2 SVGIG (reference sequence). CDR3 sequence: CAWSAKTGGGVYGYTF. The CDR3 DNA reads as TGTGCCTGGAGTGCAAAGACAGGCGGCGGTGTCTATGGCTACACCTTC.

This chain uses TRBV9 with TRBJ2-3; tentative D call: TRBD2 (6 bases). The germline V gene encodes CDR1 SGDLS and CDR2 YYNGEE. The CDR3 is made up of 16 amino acids. Trimming pared 3 bases from V and 2 bases from J, leaving 16 bases between. CDR3 sequence (DNA): TGTGCCAGCAGCGGGCGCGGGGCTATGTACACAGATACGCAGTATTTT. This codes for CASSGRGAMYTDTQYF. The variable domain in full, with the rest retrieved from reference TRBV9 and TRBJ2-3, is DSGVTQTPKHLITATGQRVTLRCSPRSGDLSVYWYQQSLDQGLQFLIQYYNGEERAKGNILERFSAQQFPDLHSELNLSSLELGDSALYFCASSGRGAMYTDTQYFGPGTRLTVL.

J is TRBJ2-5 and V is TRBV5-1; TRBD2 agrees at 10 bases. CDR1 is SGHRS, CDR2 YFSETQ, per germline. J gave up 4 bases and V 4 bases, and 7 bases lay outside the gene matches. This CDR3 is built from 15 residues. CDR3 nucleotide sequence: TGCGCCAGCAGCGGCTCTAGCGGGAGTGGAGAGACCCAGTACTTC. This codes for CASSGSSGSGETQYF.

CDR3 DNA: TGTGCCAGTACCTCCTCGGACTCTGAGGAGCAGTTCTTC. The encoded protein is CASTSSDSEEQFF. The chain joins TRBV19 to TRBJ2-1; D is possibly TRBD2 (5 bases). The germline gives CDR1 LNHDA, CDR2 SQIVND (reference sequence). The CDR3 is made up of 13 amino acids. V lost 7 bases and J 10 bases, leaving 17 bases between the germline ends.

V and J are TRBV6-6 and TRBJ2-1; 7 bases fit TRBD1. The CDR3 length is 12 residues. The ends lost 6 bases at V and 7 bases at J; junction bases unmatched: 3. The germline CDR1 and CDR2 sequences are MNHNY and SVGAGI (reference sequence). The CDR3 is CASSQQGNEQFF. The DNA of the CDR3 is TGTGCCAGCAGCCAACAGGGGAATGAGCAGTTCTTC.

This rearrangement joins TRBV28 to TRBJ2-7; unclear D gene. Germline CDR1 reads MDHEN; CDR2 reads SYDVKM. V was shortened by 3 bases and J by 2 bases, with 8 bases between the two germline ends. The CDR3 sequence is 13 residues long. The CDR3 DNA follows: TGTGCCAGCAGTTTCCCCCCGGCCTACGAGCAGTACTTC. Translated: CASSFPPAYEQYF.

The chain carries TRBV18 and TRBJ2-4; 7 bases align to TRBD1. V lost 4 bases, J lost 1 base, and 4 bases stayed unmatched. The germline V gene has CDR1 KGHSH and CDR2 LQKENI. This CDR3 comprises 15 residues. CDR3 region: CASSRQGLAKNIQYF. As DNA, the CDR3 is TGTGCCAGCTCACGACAGGGTTTGGCCAAAAACATTCAGTACTTC.

This clone was seen a handful of times. CDR3 residues: CSASPDRNQPQHF. CDR3 DNA sequence: TGCAGTGCTAGTCCCGACAGAAATCAGCCCCAGCATTTT. This chain joins TRBV20-1 and TRBJ1-5; a possible D gene is TRBD1 (5 bases). Trimming took 3 bases from V and 4 from J, leaving 10 bases between them. Germline V gene data show CDR1 as DFQATT and CDR2 as SNEGSKA (reference sequence). The CDR3 runs to 13 residues.

The V gene is TRBV12-3 or TRBV12-4, the J gene TRBJ2-4; the D gene is possibly TRBD2 (6 bases). This CDR3 comprises 12 residues. V was cut by 3 bases and J by 12 bases, with 12 bases left in between. CDR3 loop: CASSLWQEGQYF. Here the CDR3 DNA reads TGTGCCAGCAGTTTGTGGCAGGAGGGTCAGTACTTC.

This rearrangement joins TRBV11-3 to TRBJ2-5; TRBD2 agrees at 13 bases. The CDR3 is made up of 15 amino acids. The V and J ends lost 5 bases and 2 bases, in that order; junction bases with no gene match: 2. Germline CDR1 reads SGHNT; CDR2 reads YENEEA. The chain's CDR3 is CASSMGLAGQETQYF. The CDR3 nucleotides read TGTGCCAGCAGCATGGGACTAGCGGGGCAAGAGACCCAGTACTTC.

The gene calls are TRBV9 and TRBJ2-4; 7 bases match TRBD1. The ends lost 2 bases at V and 1 base at J; junction bases unmatched: 9. CDR3 size: 17 residues. Germline V gene lookup returns CDR1 SGDLS and CDR2 YYNGEE. CDR3 loop: CASSVSGTAGAKNIQYF. The CDR3 DNA reads TGTGCCAGCAGCGTCTCCGGGACAGCCGGGGCCAAAAACATTCAGTACTTC.

This chain joins TRBV11-3 and TRBJ1-2; no clear D gene. The V gene lost 4 bases and the J gene lost 2 bases, with 11 bases spanning the gap. CDR3 length: 14 residues. Germline CDR1 reads SGHNT; CDR2 reads YENEEA. This chain's CDR3 is CASSSRVENYGYTF. In DNA, the CDR3 is TGTGCCAGCAGCTCACGGGTCGAGAACTATGGCTACACCTTC.